This TCR beta chain emerged from a study of control samples from healthy donors and cancer patients. Using immunoSEQ multiplex PCR, the repertoire was profiled, and TCRdb retains in-frame clones only, with some absent. The data contain around 120,000 clones, 93% of them singletons. Germline assignment: CDR1 KGHDR and CDR2 SFDVKD. The CDR3 is 16 residues long. After removal of 4 bases from V and 3 bases from J, the junction contained 10 bases not matched to a gene. The rearrangement joins TRBV24-1 to TRBJ2-7; 8 positions agree with TRBD2. The specimen was blood. The clonotype originates from a man aged 25-45 years in good health. CDR3 bases: TGTGCCACCAGTGACTCGAGCGGGGGCCACTACTACGAGCAGTACGTC. It yields the protein CATSDSSGGHYYEQYV.